Below, 21 T cell receptor beta chains from the same sample are listed, as sequenced in a study of graft-versus-host responses after intestinal transplantation. Some clones are missing from TCRdb's copy, which holds only in-frame ones; the method was immunoSEQ multiplex PCR. The sample lists about 47,000 clones, approximately 95% occurring once. The sequencing here drew on PBMCs, taken more than 310 days after intestinal transplant. The source of these receptors is a human patient who received an intestinal transplant, so some T cells may come from the graft donor.

The chain joins TRBV15 to TRBJ1-4, with D tentatively TRBD1 (5 bases). The V and J ends lost 0 bases and 7 bases respectively, with 21 bases between them. Germline V gene lookup returns CDR1 LNHNV and CDR2 YYDKDF (reference sequence). The CDR3 sequence is 18 residues long. The CDR3 DNA reads TGTGCCACCAGCAGAGAGTACACGCGGGGCAGGGTGGGTGAAAAACTGTTTTTT. Amino acid sequence: CATSREYTRGRVGEKLFF.

This chain joins TRBV6-1 and TRBJ1-1, with TRBD1 identical over 10 bases. Germline V gene lookup returns CDR1 MNHNS and CDR2 SASEGT. The CDR3 totals 15 residues. V dropped 3 bases and J dropped 11; count of bases not matched to a gene: 12. DNA of the CDR3: TGTGCCAGCAGTGACCCGACAGGGGGCGAGGCCTCTGCTTTCTTT. Encoded protein: CASSDPTGGEASAFF.

The chain combines TRBV6-5 with TRBJ2-1, with no clear D. The CDR3 length is 14 residues. Germline CDR1 is MNHEY and CDR2 is SVGAGI. Trimming shortened V by 6 bases and J by 5 bases, and 14 bases separated the two germline ends. The CDR3 is CASSFGLDNNEQFF. DNA of the CDR3: TGTGCCAGCAGCTTCGGTCTAGACAACAATGAGCAGTTCTTC.

The V gene is TRBV5-6, the J gene TRBJ1-1; D is undetermined. Germline V gene sequence: CDR1 SGHDT, CDR2 YYEEEE. V was pared by 0 bases and J by 4 bases, with 13 bases between. This CDR3 has 15 residues. CDR3 loop: CASSLGARLATEAFF. The CDR3 DNA reads as TGTGCCAGCAGCTTGGGGGCGAGGCTGGCCACTGAAGCTTTCTTT.

V is TRBV6-5 and J is TRBJ2-7; 8 bases match TRBD2. Germline values: CDR1 MNHEY, CDR2 SVGAGI. With V trimmed by 7 bases and J by 3 bases, 5 bases remained unmatched. The CDR3 sequence is 13 residues long. Here the CDR3 reads CASNAGGDYEQYF. As DNA, the CDR3 is TGTGCCAGCAATGCGGGAGGTGACTACGAGCAGTACTTC.

This chain connects TRBV7-6 to TRBJ2-1; the D is unclear. The V gene's germline CDR1 is SGHVS and CDR2 FNYEAQ. V lost 1 base, J lost 4 bases, and 11 bases lay in between. The CDR3 has 15 amino acids. CDR3 DNA sequence: TGTGCCAGCAGCTTAGGGTTACCAGGTTACAATGAGCAGTTCTTC. Translated: CASSLGLPGYNEQFF.

The chain couples TRBV27 to TRBJ2-7; D not resolved. Trimming shortened V by 5 bases and J by 9 bases, and 20 bases separated the two germline ends. Germline assignment: CDR1 MNHEY and CDR2 SMNVEV (reference sequence). This CDR3 has 14 residues. The CDR3 is CASSIKIDDPWQYF. CDR3 DNA sequence: TGTGCCAGCAGTATAAAAATCGATGACCCCTGGCAGTACTTC.

Only one count was recorded for this clone. This chain uses TRBV5-1 with TRBJ2-7; weak D call: TRBD2 (6 bases). The CDR3 length is 17 residues. V was cut by 4 bases and J by 3 bases, with 23 bases left in between. Germline lookup yields CDR1 SGHRS and CDR2 YFSETQ. DNA of the CDR3: TGCGCCAGCAGCCCCCAACAGGAGGGCCTGCGGGGCTACGAGCAGTACTTC. This sequence encodes CASSPQQEGLRGYEQYF.

The chain is built from TRBV27 and TRBJ1-1; D is ambiguous. The germline V gene has CDR1 MNHEY and CDR2 SMNVEV (reference sequence). CDR3 length: 13 residues. Trimming took 5 bases from V and 0 from J, leaving 7 bases between them. The CDR3 sequence is CASSREVNTEAFF. CDR3 bases: TGTGCCAGCAGTCGTGAAGTGAACACTGAAGCTTTCTTT.

The V gene is TRBV5-1, the J gene TRBJ2-7; D may be TRBD1 or TRBD2 (6 bases each). This CDR3 is built from 13 residues. Trimming removed 0 bases at V and 5 bases at J, with 9 bases between. Germline CDR1 reads SGHRS; CDR2 reads YFSETQ. CDR3 nucleotide sequence: TGCGCCAGCAGCTTGGACAGGGAGGACGAGCAGTACTTC. As protein: CASSLDREDEQYF.

The rearrangement uses TRBV7-6 and TRBJ2-3; no clear D gene. Germline V gene data show CDR1 as SGHVS and CDR2 as FNYEAQ. The CDR3 loop spans 15 amino acids. V gave up 3 bases and J gave up 4 bases, with 14 bases separating them. CDR3: CASSFSFGLADTQYF. CDR3 DNA sequence: TGTGCCAGCAGCTTTTCTTTCGGCCTCGCAGATACGCAGTATTTT.

A word on this clone: The germline gene is not matched at one end of the junction; a read error may be the cause. This chain connects TRBV10-3 to TRBJ2-7, with a tentative D call TRBD2 (5 bases). Germline V CDR1 and CDR2: ENHRY, SYGVKD. The CDR3 is made up of 11 amino acids. This CDR3 reads CAIRNEGWAFF. The DNA for the CDR3 is TGTGCCATCAGGAACGAGGGATGGGCCTTTTTC.

V usage is TRBV13 and J usage is TRBJ1-3; D is undetermined. The CDR3 has 17 amino acids. Looked up from germline, CDR1 is PRHDT and CDR2 is FYEKMQ (reference sequence). Trimming removed 0 bases from V and 0 bases from J, with 12 bases in between. CDR3 loop: CASSLGPPASSGNTIYF. Here the CDR3 DNA reads TGTGCCAGCAGCTTAGGCCCCCCGGCGAGCTCTGGAAACACCATATATTTT.

The CDR3 here is CASSPRPRWGTEAFF. The CDR3 DNA reads as TGTGCCAGCAGTCCACGGCCGCGATGGGGGACTGAAGCTTTCTTT. The rearrangement uses TRBV6-6 and TRBJ1-1, with a weak D call TRBD1 (5 bases). Germline V gene data show CDR1 as MNHNY and CDR2 as SVGAGI (reference sequence). V lost 5 bases to trimming and J lost 5 bases, with 18 bases between them. The CDR3 runs to 15 residues.

This chain connects TRBV10-2 to TRBJ2-1; D ambiguous. V lost 2 bases and J 8 bases, leaving 7 bases between the germline ends. Germline V gives CDR1 WSHSY, CDR2 SAAADI. CDR3 size: 12 residues. In DNA form, the CDR3 reads TGCGCCAGCAGTGAGCAGGACCATGAGCAGTTCTTC. Its protein is CASSEQDHEQFF.

V and J are TRBV4-1 and TRBJ2-7, with TRBD1 as a possible D gene (5 bases). Germline CDR1 reads MGHRA; CDR2 reads YSYEKL. The ends were cut back, 2 bases at V and 2 bases at J, with 13 bases in the middle. The CDR3 spans 15 residues. CDR3 DNA sequence: TGCGCCAGCAGCCAACGGCAGGGTCCACCCTACGAGCAGTACTTC. Its protein is CASSQRQGPPYEQYF.

The rearrangement links TRBV11-2 to TRBJ2-1; D unclear. The V gene lost 5 bases and the J gene lost 1 base, with 21 bases spanning the gap. This CDR3 is 18 amino acids long. Germline assignment: CDR1 SGHAT and CDR2 FQNNGV. This CDR3 is CASSRHSSHSVSYNEQFF. The DNA of the CDR3 is TGTGCCAGCAGCCGACATTCGTCCCACTCAGTATCCTACAATGAGCAGTTCTTC.

The V and J genes are TRBV18 and TRBJ2-2; 9 bases agree with TRBD1. Germline V gene data show CDR1 as KGHSH and CDR2 as LQKENI. V gave up 6 bases and J gave up 4 bases; unmatched junction bases: 6. The CDR3 length is 15 residues. The CDR3 bases are TGTGCCAGCTCGACCGGGACAGGGCGCACCGGGGAGCTGTTTTTT. Its protein product is CASSTGTGRTGELFF.

This rearrangement joins TRBV7-9 to TRBJ1-2, with a weak D call TRBD1 (5 bases). Trimming pared 5 bases from V and 1 base from J, leaving 14 bases between. This CDR3 region has 15 residues. Germline loops: CDR1 SEHNR, CDR2 FQNEAQ (reference sequence). The CDR3 spells CASSRDGTFNYGYTF. In DNA form, the CDR3 reads TGTGCCAGCAGCCGGGACGGTACCTTTAACTATGGCTACACCTTC.

The V and J genes are TRBV10-1 and TRBJ2-3; D gene ambiguous. This CDR3 is 11 amino acids long. V lost 4 bases to trimming and J lost 13 bases, with 12 bases between them. Germline CDR1 and CDR2: WNHNN and SYGVQD (reference sequence). This chain's CDR3 is CASSVGDRKYF. For the CDR3, the DNA is TGCGCCAGCAGTGTTGGGGATCGAAAGTATTTT.

The chain couples TRBV5-1 to TRBJ2-1; 10 bases fit TRBD1. CDR3 length: 19 amino acids. After removal of 5 bases from V and 0 bases from J, the junction contained 14 bases not matched to a gene. The germline gives CDR1 SGHRS, CDR2 YFSETQ. CDR3 amino acids: CASREATGGIPSSYNEQFF. Written as DNA, the CDR3 is TGCGCCAGCAGGGAGGCGACAGGGGGCATCCCGAGCTCCTACAATGAGCAGTTCTTC.